This T cell receptor beta chain was recorded in a study of blood T cell repertoires in COVID-19. About the research overall: T cells, B-cell-depleted T cells, or PBMCs supplied cDNA or gDNA.

Only in-frame clones appear in the TCRdb table, and some are missing; sequencing was by immunoSEQ multiplex PCR. The profile shows about 63,000 clones, approximately 79% of them singletons. This CDR3 spans 12 amino acids. The germline gives CDR1 SGHAT, CDR2 FQNNGV. Losses at the gene ends were 5 bases for V and 10 bases for J; bases not matched to a gene: 3. This TCR derives from a human donor in a cohort sampled during active COVID-19. This chain links TRBV11-2 with TRBJ2-1; 9 bases match TRBD1. Material: peripheral blood. The CDR3 region is CASSNGQGEQFF. CDR3 bases: TGTGCCAGCAGCAACGGACAGGGGGAGCAGTTCTTC.